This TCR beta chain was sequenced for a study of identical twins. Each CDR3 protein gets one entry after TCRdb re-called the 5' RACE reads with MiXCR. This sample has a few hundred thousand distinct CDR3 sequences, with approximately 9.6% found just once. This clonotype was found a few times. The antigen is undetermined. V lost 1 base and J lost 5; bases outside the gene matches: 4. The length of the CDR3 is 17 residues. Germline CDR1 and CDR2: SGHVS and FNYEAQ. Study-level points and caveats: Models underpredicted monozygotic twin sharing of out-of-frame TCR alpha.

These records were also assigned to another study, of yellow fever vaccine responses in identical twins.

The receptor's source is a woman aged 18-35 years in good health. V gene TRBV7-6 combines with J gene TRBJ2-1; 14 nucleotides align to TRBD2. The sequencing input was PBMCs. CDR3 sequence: CASSLGQGLAGDNEQFF. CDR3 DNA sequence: TGTGCCAGCAGCTTAGGGCAGGGACTAGCGGGAGACAATGAGCAGTTCTTC.